The sequence of this T cell receptor (beta chain) was determined in a study of OX40 agonist ivuxolimab in advanced cancers. Study-level information: A partial response was reached by three patients: one with hepatocellular carcinoma and two with cutaneous melanoma. Study conclusions and caveats: In the 0.1-3.0 mg/kg groups, partial responders showed among the lowest expansion. Some nonresponders additionally presented with little normalized T-cell clonal expansion. Dose levels from 0.1 to 3.0 mg/kg saw CD4+ and CD8+ blood T cells expand clonally by week 6.

Data came from immunoSEQ multiplex PCR; TCRdb stores just in-frame clones and leaves some out. The table shows tens of thousands of clones, with approximately 92% occurring only once. Germline values: CDR1 MNHNY, CDR2 SVGAGI (reference sequence). V was clipped by 6 bases and J by 0 bases, with 12 bases between them. The CDR3 covers 15 residues. About this clone itself: Its antigen is undetermined.

The V gene is TRBV6-6, the J gene TRBJ1-5, with D unclear. This clonotype was sampled from an adult with an advanced solid tumor such as melanoma, head and neck, liver or kidney cancer. Material: CD4+ or CD8+ T cells sorted from blood, obtained in a trial of the OX40 agonist ivuxolimab. The CDR3 DNA follows: TGTGCCAGCAGGGAGACTTTTTATAGCAATCAGCCCCAGCATTTT. As protein: CASRETFYSNQPQHF.